This passage covers 24 T cell receptor beta chains from one sample sequenced in a study of cytomegalovirus exposure and HLA in healthy donors. Amplification used 60 Vbeta primers and 13 Jbeta primers. Measured with immunoSEQ multiplex PCR; TCRdb has only the in-frame clones, and not every one. Of 160,000 or so clones in the sample, 70% to 80% are singletons; the top ten hold about 4.5%. Sequencing input: PBMCs. These receptors were obtained from a man aged 40-49 years in good health and CMV-seronegative.

CDR3 DNA sequence: TGTGCCAGCAGCATTACACGGGAGTTCGGGACCCTCCACTTT. It codes for CASSITREFGTLHF. The V gene is TRBV5-6, the J gene TRBJ1-6; D is ambiguous. This CDR3 region has 14 residues. V was trimmed by 4 bases and J by 14 bases, leaving 19 bases between them. From germline, CDR1 is SGHDT and CDR2 YYEEEE. The variable domain in full, with the rest retrieved from reference TRBV5-6 and TRBJ1-6, is DAGVTQSPTHLIKTRGQQVTLRCSPKSGHDTVSWYQQALGQGPQFIFQYYEEEERQRGNFPDRFSGHQFPNYSSELNVNALLLGDSALYLCASSITREFGTLHFGNGTRLTVT.

The chain joins TRBV13 to TRBJ2-3, with no clear D. This CDR3 has 15 residues. The germline V gene encodes CDR1 PRHDT and CDR2 FYEKMQ (reference sequence). V lost 2 bases to trimming and J lost 0 bases, with 9 bases between them. In DNA form, the CDR3 reads TGTGCCAGCAGCTTAAATCTCGGGAGCACAGATACGCAGTATTTT. The encoded protein is CASSLNLGSTDTQYF.

The rearrangement uses TRBV7-2 and TRBJ2-2; maybe TRBD2 (5 bases). The germline CDR1 and CDR2 sequences are SGHTA and FQGNSA. Trimming removed 5 bases from V and 5 bases from J, with 12 bases in between. The CDR3 spans 14 residues. The CDR3 bases are TGTGCCAGCAGCCCGATGGAGGTGACCGGGGAGCTGTTTTTT. This gives the protein CASSPMEVTGELFF.

The chain has TRBV21-1 and TRBJ2-7; the D segment call TRBD1 is taken from the table without a DNA check. TRBV21-1 is a listed pseudogene. The CDR3 has 14 residues. CDR3 sequence (DNA): TGTGCCAGCAGGGTTCAGGATATCTCCTACGAGCAGTACTTC. Protein: CASRVQDISYEQYF.

The chain is built from TRBV7-9 and TRBJ2-1, with a possible D match to TRBD1 (5 bases). Germline V lookup: CDR1 SEHNR, CDR2 FQNEAQ (reference sequence). V shed 5 bases and J shed 8 bases, with 7 bases lying between them. CDR3 length: 11 residues. The CDR3 DNA reads TGTGCCAGCAGCACCAGGGATGAGCAGTTCTTC. Encoded protein: CASSTRDEQFF.

The V call is TRBV7-2, the J call TRBJ1-3; D ambiguous. The CDR3 is 14 amino acids. Trimming stripped 0 bases from V and 8 bases from J, with 11 bases between. Germline V gene sequence: CDR1 SGHTA, CDR2 FQGNSA. As DNA, the CDR3 is TGTGCCAGCAGCTTAGCTGGCAGGAGGGACACCATATATTTT. Translating it yields CASSLAGRRDTIYF. Using reference TRBV7-2 and TRBJ1-3 for the parts outside the CDR3, the full variable domain is GAGVSQSPSNKVTEKGKDVELRCDPISGHTALYWYRQSLGQGLEFLIYFQGNSAPDKSGLPSDRFSAERTGGSVSTLTIQRTQQEDSAVYLCASSLAGRRDTIYFGEGSWLTVV.

The chain couples TRBV9 to TRBJ2-7; tentatively, D is TRBD2 (7 bases). Trimming shortened V by 0 bases and J by 2 bases, and 12 bases separated the two germline ends. This CDR3 spans 15 amino acids. Germline V gene sequence: CDR1 SGDLS, CDR2 YYNGEE. DNA of the CDR3: TGTGCCAGCAGCGTAGAGGGGGGGCCCACCTACGAGCAGTACTTC. This gives the protein CASSVEGGPTYEQYF.

This rearrangement joins TRBV19 to TRBJ2-1, with D possibly matching TRBD2 (7 bases). The length of the CDR3 is 14 residues. Germline CDR1 LNHDA, CDR2 SQIVND (reference sequence). Trimming took off 10 bases at V and 5 bases at J, with 18 bases between the two ends. This chain's CDR3 is CATLGGPRNNEQFF. CDR3 in DNA: TGTGCCACCCTCGGGGGGCCTAGGAACAATGAGCAGTTCTTC.

This clone has a handful of counts. This chain uses TRBV5-4 with TRBJ2-1, with 10 nucleotides matching TRBD2. The V gene end was trimmed by 1 base and the J gene end by 13 bases; junction bases not matched to a gene: 5. CDR1 and CDR2 from the germline V gene are SGHNT and YYREEE (reference sequence). The CDR3 totals 13 residues. CDR3 sequence: CASSLQSGGAQFF. The DNA for the CDR3 is TGTGCCAGCAGCTTGCAAAGCGGGGGGGCCCAGTTCTTC.

This chain joins TRBV2 and TRBJ2-3; 7 bases map to TRBD2. V was pared by 0 bases and J by 1 base, with 7 bases of the junction left unmatched. The CDR3 length is 17 residues. Germline V CDR1 and CDR2: SNHLY, FYNNEI. The CDR3 bases are TGTGCCAGCAGTGAAGCGGGACGGGGGGTTGGCACAGATACGCAGTATTTT. Protein product: CASSEAGRGVGTDTQYF. Complete variable domain (other parts from reference TRBV2 and TRBJ2-3): EPEVTQTPSHQVTQMGQEVILRCVPISNHLYFYWYRQILGQKVEFLVSFYNNEISEKSEIFDDQFSVERPDGSNFTLKIRSTKLEDSAMYFCASSEAGRGVGTDTQYFGPGTRLTVL.

The chain recombines TRBV28 with TRBJ1-1, with D uncertain. CDR3 length: 12 residues. Germline CDR1 and CDR2: MDHEN and SYDVKM. V dropped 6 bases and J dropped 5 bases, with 10 bases sitting between them. CDR3 sequence: CASSQVKTEAFF. Here the CDR3 DNA reads TGTGCCAGCAGCCAGGTAAAGACTGAAGCTTTCTTT.

The rearrangement uses TRBV6-1 and TRBJ1-5; 9 nucleotides match TRBD1. The CDR3 totals 13 residues. Germline-derived CDR1 and CDR2 are MNHNS and SASEGT. Trimming at V came to 6 bases and at J to 4 bases, leaving 1 base not matched to a gene. The CDR3: CASRGQGNQPQHF. The CDR3 nucleotides read TGTGCCAGCAGAGGACAGGGGAATCAGCCCCAGCATTTT.

This clone was seen more than once but under ten times. J is TRBJ2-7 and V is TRBV4-2; 9 bases align to TRBD1. Trimming removed 3 bases from V and 2 bases from J; junction bases left unmatched: 5. The germline gives CDR1 LGHNA, CDR2 YNFKEQ. This CDR3 contains 15 residues. In nucleotides, the CDR3 is TGTGCCAGCAGCCATAGGGACAGGGAAGCCTACGAGCAGTACTTC. The encoded protein is CASSHRDREAYEQYF.

The chain combines TRBV5-1 with TRBJ1-2; TRBD1 agrees at 8 bases. V lost 3 bases to trimming and J lost 8 bases; unmatched junction nucleotides: 12. The CDR3 covers 15 residues. Germline-derived CDR1 and CDR2 are SGHRS and YFSETQ. CDR3: CASSSPGQADGGYTF. The DNA of the CDR3 is TGCGCCAGCAGCTCACCGGGACAGGCGGATGGGGGCTACACCTTC.

The chain links TRBV2 to TRBJ1-2; D is possibly TRBD1 (5 bases). This CDR3 has 17 residues. From germline, CDR1 is SNHLY and CDR2 FYNNEI. Trimming stripped 4 bases from V and 3 bases from J, with 21 bases between. The CDR3 coding sequence is TGTGCCAGCAGTGTGGAGGGACCCAATCGCCCTTACTATGGCTACACCTTC. Residues: CASSVEGPNRPYYGYTF.

This clone was observed a few times. This chain's CDR3 is CASSDEPGGADTQYF. CDR3 nucleotides: TGTGCCAGCAGTGACGAGCCAGGGGGCGCAGATACGCAGTATTTT. The rearrangement uses TRBV6-4 and TRBJ2-3; TRBD1 matches 8 bases. J was trimmed by 4 bases and V by 2 bases; bases with no gene match: 5. The CDR3 totals 15 residues. Germline assignment: CDR1 MRHNA and CDR2 SNTAGT.

The rearrangement links TRBV2 to TRBJ2-5; TRBD2 aligns across 12 bases. From germline, CDR1 is SNHLY and CDR2 FYNNEI. CDR3 length equals 14 residues. The junction had 6 bases not matched to a gene; V was cut back by 8 bases and J by 5 bases. Written as DNA, the CDR3 is TGTGCCAGCCCTAGCGGGGGGGCCCAGGAGACCCAGTACTTC. As protein: CASPSGGAQETQYF.

This clone has only a few counts. This chain uses TRBV19 with TRBJ2-3; 7 bases fit TRBD1. Unmatched junction bases numbered 9, after V lost 7 bases and J lost 11 bases. The CDR3 contains 12 residues. Germline V gene data show CDR1 as LNHDA and CDR2 as SQIVND (reference sequence). Here the CDR3 DNA reads TGTGCCAGTAACCAAGAAGGGGGCCTGCAGTATTTT. Translation gives CASNQEGGLQYF.

CDR3 loop: CASSSVGGGISTDTQYF. CDR3 coding DNA: TGTGCCAGCAGCTCCGTCGGGGGGGGAATTAGCACAGATACGCAGTATTTT. The chain is built from TRBV7-2 and TRBJ2-3, with TRBD2 identical over 8 bases. CDR3 size: 17 residues. Germline V gives CDR1 SGHTA, CDR2 FQGNSA. V was clipped by 4 bases and J by 0 bases; unmatched bases: 9.

The CDR3 DNA sequence: TGTGCCAGTAGTATAACGATAGCTAGCACAGATACGCAGTATTTT. Translation gives CASSITIASTDTQYF. The V and J genes are TRBV19 and TRBJ2-3; D is undetermined. This CDR3 has 15 residues. The germline V gene encodes CDR1 LNHDA and CDR2 SQIVND (reference sequence). With 2 bases removed from V and 0 bases from J, the gap between germline ends came to 9 bases.

V is TRBV6-1 and J is TRBJ1-6, with TRBD1 matching over 10 bases. The CDR3 has 15 residues. CDR1 is MNHNS and CDR2 is SASEGT in the germline V gene. The ends lost 6 bases at V and 8 bases at J; junction bases unmatched: 7. The CDR3 nucleotides read TGTGCCAGCAGCTCCGGGACAGGGGTTTATTCACCCCTCCACTTT. Amino acids: CASSSGTGVYSPLHF.

The chain links TRBV2 to TRBJ2-7, with no clear D. V dropped 6 bases and J dropped 3 bases, with 6 bases sitting between them. Germline CDR1 is SNHLY and CDR2 is FYNNEI. The length of the CDR3 is 11 residues. In DNA, the CDR3 is TGTGCCAGCAGCCAGATCTACGAGCAGTACTTC. Amino acid sequence: CASSQIYEQYF.

The chain carries TRBV28 and TRBJ2-5; tentative D call: TRBD2 (5 bases). Germline values: CDR1 MDHEN, CDR2 SYDVKM. The CDR3 is 15 amino acids. V was trimmed by 2 bases and J by 5 bases, leaving 15 bases between them. The CDR3 loop reads CASSLGGLAQETQYF. The DNA of the CDR3 is TGTGCCAGCAGTTTAGGCGGGCTAGCCCAGGAGACCCAGTACTTC.

The chain joins TRBV6-6 to TRBJ2-7, with TRBD2 as a possible D gene (6 bases). Germline-derived CDR1 and CDR2 are MNHNY and SVGAGI (reference sequence). This CDR3 has 14 amino acids. V lost 0 bases, J lost 0 bases, and 6 bases lay in between. The CDR3 sequence is CASSYSGGSYEQYF. The CDR3 bases are TGTGCCAGCAGTTACTCCGGGGGCTCCTACGAGCAGTACTTC.